This paragraph covers one T cell receptor beta chain sequence. What it recognizes is unknown. The data derive from a study of PD-L1 blockade in urothelial cancer. About the research overall: T cells numbered a median of 141,255 in the blood samples.

Germline CDR1 is SNHLY and CDR2 is FYNNEI. V was pared by 4 bases and J by 1 base, with 19 bases between. This CDR3 is 17 amino acids long. The data were produced by immunoSEQ multiplex PCR, yet TCRdb's version contains in-frame clones alone and is incomplete. The sample holds 35,000 to 50,000 clones; 70% to 90% are singletons and the top ten take around 15%. Time point noted: pretreatment peripheral blood. Patients in the study were battling locally advanced or metastatic urothelial carcinoma. Every patient provided from 1 to 8 samples, collected pretreatment and on-treatment. The study, taken as a whole, reports: Expansion of tumor-associated blood clones at 3 weeks was greater in durable-benefit patients.

V gene TRBV2 combines with J gene TRBJ1-2; D remains ambiguous. The source is a man aged 60-69 years with urothelial cancer. The specimen was PBMCs, collected around atezolizumab (anti-PD-L1) treatment. CDR3 in amino acids: CASSASGRVLDNYGYTF. The CDR3 DNA sequence: TGTGCCAGCAGTGCCTCCGGGAGAGTACTAGATAACTATGGCTACACCTTC.